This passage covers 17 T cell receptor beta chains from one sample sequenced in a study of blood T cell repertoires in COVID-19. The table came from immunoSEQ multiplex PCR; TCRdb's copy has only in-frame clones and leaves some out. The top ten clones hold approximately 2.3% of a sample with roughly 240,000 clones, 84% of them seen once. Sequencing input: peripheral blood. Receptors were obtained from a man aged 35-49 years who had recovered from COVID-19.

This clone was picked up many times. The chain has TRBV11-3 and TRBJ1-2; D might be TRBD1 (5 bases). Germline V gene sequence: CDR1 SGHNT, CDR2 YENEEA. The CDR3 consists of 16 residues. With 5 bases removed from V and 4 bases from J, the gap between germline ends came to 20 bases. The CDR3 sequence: CASSPEGRRGFYGYTF. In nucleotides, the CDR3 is TGTGCCAGCAGCCCCGAGGGGAGGCGGGGTTTCTATGGCTACACCTTC.

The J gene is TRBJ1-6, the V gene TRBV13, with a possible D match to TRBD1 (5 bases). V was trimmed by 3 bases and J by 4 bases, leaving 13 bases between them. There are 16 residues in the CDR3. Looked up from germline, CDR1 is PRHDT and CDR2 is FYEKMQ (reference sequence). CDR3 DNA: TGTGCCAGCAGCTTGACGGCAGGGAATTATAATTCACCCCTCCACTTT. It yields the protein CASSLTAGNYNSPLHF.

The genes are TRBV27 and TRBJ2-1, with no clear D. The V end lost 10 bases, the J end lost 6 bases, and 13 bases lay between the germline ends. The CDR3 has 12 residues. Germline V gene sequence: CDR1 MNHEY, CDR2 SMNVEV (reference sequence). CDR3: CATRRVANEQFF. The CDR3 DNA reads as TGTGCCACTCGTCGGGTAGCCAATGAGCAGTTCTTC.

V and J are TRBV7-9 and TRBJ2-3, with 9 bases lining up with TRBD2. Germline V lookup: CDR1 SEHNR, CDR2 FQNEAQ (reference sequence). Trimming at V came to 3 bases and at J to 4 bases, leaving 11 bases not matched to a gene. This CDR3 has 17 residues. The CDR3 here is CASSFYVRGGIADTQYF. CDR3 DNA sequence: TGTGCCAGCAGCTTCTATGTGCGGGGGGGCATTGCAGATACGCAGTATTTT.

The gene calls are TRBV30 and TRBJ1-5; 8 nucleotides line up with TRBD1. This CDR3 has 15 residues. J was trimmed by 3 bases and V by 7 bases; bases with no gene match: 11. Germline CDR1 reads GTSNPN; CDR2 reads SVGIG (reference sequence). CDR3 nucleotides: TGTGCCTACCAGACAGGGGAATTACCCAATCAGCCCCAGCATTTT. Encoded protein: CAYQTGELPNQPQHF. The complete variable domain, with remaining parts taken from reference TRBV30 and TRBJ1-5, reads SQTIHQWPATLVQPVGSPLSLECTVEGTSNPNLYWYRQAAGRGLQLLFYSVGIGQISSEVPQNLSASRPQDRQFILSSKKLLLSDSGFYLCAYQTGELPNQPQHFGDGTRLSIL.

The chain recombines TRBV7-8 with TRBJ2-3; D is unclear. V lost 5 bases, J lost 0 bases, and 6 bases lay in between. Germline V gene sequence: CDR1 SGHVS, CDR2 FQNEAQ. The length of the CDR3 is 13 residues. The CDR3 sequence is CASSPGSTDTQYF. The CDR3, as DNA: TGTGCCAGCAGCCCCGGGAGCACAGATACGCAGTATTTT.

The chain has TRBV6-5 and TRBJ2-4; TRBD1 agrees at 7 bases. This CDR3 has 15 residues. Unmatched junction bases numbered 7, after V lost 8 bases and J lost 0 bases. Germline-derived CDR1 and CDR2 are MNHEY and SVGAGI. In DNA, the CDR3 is TGTGCCAGCTTCCCGGGACAGCTAGCCAAAAACATTCAGTACTTC. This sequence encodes CASFPGQLAKNIQYF.

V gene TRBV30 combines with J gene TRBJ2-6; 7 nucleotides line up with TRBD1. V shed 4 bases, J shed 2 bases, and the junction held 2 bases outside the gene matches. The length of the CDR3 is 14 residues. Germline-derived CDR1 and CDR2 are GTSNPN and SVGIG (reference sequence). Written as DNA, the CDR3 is TGTGCCTGGATCAGGGGGACTGGGGCCAACGTCCTGACTTTC. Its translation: CAWIRGTGANVLTF.

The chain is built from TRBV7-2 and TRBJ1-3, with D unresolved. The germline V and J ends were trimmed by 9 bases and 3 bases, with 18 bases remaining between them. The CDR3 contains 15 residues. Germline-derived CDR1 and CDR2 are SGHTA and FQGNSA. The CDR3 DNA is TGTGCCAGTAGCCACAAGACACACCATGGAAACACCATATATTTT. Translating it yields CASSHKTHHGNTIYF.

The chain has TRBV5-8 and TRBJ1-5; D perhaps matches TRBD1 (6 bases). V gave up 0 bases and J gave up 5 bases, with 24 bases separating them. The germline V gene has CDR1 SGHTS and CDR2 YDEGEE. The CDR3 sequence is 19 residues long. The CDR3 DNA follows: TGTGCCAGCAGCTTGGACGGGGCAGGGGCGCCGCCTCTACATCAGCCCCAGCATTTT. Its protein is CASSLDGAGAPPLHQPQHF.

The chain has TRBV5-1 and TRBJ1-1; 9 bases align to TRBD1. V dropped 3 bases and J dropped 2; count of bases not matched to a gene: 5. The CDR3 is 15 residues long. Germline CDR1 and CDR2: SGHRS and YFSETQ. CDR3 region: CASSSWDRANTEAFF. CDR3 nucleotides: TGCGCCAGCAGCTCCTGGGACAGGGCCAACACTGAAGCTTTCTTT.

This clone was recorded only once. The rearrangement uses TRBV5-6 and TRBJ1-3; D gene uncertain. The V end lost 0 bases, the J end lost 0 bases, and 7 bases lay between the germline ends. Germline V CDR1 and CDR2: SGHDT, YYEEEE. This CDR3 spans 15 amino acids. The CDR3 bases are TGTGCCAGCAGCTTGGGCCGGGTCTCTGGAAACACCATATATTTT. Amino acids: CASSLGRVSGNTIYF.

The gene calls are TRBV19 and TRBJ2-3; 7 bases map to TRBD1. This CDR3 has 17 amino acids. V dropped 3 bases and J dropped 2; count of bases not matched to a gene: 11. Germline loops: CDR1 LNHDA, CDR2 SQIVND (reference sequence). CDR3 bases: TGTGCCAGTAGTATTCGGCCTCCGGGACAGAACACAGATACGCAGTATTTT. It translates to CASSIRPPGQNTDTQYF. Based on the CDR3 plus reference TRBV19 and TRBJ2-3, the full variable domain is DGGITQSPKYLFRKEGQNVTLSCEQNLNHDAMYWYRQDPGQGLRLIYYSQIVNDFQKGDIAEGYSVSREKKESFPLTVTSAQKNPTAFYLCASSIRPPGQNTDTQYFGPGTRLTVL.

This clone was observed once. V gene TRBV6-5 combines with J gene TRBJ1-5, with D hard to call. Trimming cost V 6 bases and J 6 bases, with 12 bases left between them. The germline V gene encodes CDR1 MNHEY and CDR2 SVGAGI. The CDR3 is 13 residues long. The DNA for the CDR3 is TGTGCCAGCAGCCGCGATAGTGGTCAGCCCCAGCATTTT. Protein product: CASSRDSGQPQHF.

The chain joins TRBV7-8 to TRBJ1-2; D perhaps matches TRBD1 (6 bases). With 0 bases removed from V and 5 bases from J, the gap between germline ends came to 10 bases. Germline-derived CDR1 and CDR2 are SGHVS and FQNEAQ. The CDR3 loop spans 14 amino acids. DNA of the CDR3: TGTGCCAGCAGCTTAGCCGGGGGGCGGTATGGCTACACCTTC. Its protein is CASSLAGGRYGYTF.

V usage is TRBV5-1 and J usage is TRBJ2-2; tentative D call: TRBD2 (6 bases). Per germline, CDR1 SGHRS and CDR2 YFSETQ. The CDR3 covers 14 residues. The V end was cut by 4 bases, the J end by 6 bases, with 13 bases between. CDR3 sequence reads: CASSPLPGAGELFF. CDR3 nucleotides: TGCGCCAGCAGCCCCCTACCGGGAGCCGGGGAGCTGTTTTTT.

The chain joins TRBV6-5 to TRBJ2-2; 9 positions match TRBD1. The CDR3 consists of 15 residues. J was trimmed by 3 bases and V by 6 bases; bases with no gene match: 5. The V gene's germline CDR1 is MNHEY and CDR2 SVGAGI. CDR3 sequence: CASRWTGADTGELFF. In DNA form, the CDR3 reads TGTGCCAGCAGGTGGACAGGGGCGGACACCGGGGAGCTGTTTTTT.